One sample yielded the 30 T cell receptor beta chains listed below, sequenced in a study of shared clonotypes between healthy human individuals. The repertoire was sequenced with immunoSEQ multiplex PCR; TCRdb's copy has only in-frame clones and lacks some. The table includes 2 million to 2.5 million clones, 90% to 96% detected once. The specimen was naive CD4+ T cells sorted from blood. Subset here: CD45RA+ positively selected. The receptors shown here come from a man between 18 and 35 years old in good health.

This chain connects TRBV10-1 to TRBJ1-2; 8 positions match TRBD1. J gave up 0 bases and V 7 bases, and 10 bases lay outside the gene matches. From germline, CDR1 is WNHNN and CDR2 SYGVQD (reference sequence). The CDR3 extends over 16 amino acids. CDR3 sequence: CASIGNRGRANYGYTF. CDR3 DNA sequence: TGCGCCAGCATCGGAAACAGGGGGAGAGCTAACTATGGCTACACCTTC.

In the case of this clone: The same CDR3 is also encoded by other DNA sequences in this sample. CDR3 loop: CASSLNNQPQHF. The CDR3 region has the DNA TGTGCCAGCAGCTTAAACAATCAGCCCCAGCATTTT. This chain links TRBV7-2 with TRBJ1-5; unclear D gene. CDR3 length: 12 residues. Trimming stripped 2 bases from V and 3 bases from J, with 2 bases between. Germline values: CDR1 SGHTA, CDR2 FQGNSA.

V gene TRBV5-6 combines with J gene TRBJ1-2; TRBD1 matches at 7 bases. The CDR3 runs to 13 residues. Trimming at V came to 0 bases and at J to 8 bases, leaving 4 bases not matched to a gene. Germline V gene lookup returns CDR1 SGHDT and CDR2 YYEEEE. The CDR3 coding sequence is TGTGCCAGCAGCTTGGACAGGGGAGAGGGCTACACCTTC. It codes for CASSLDRGEGYTF.

The chain combines TRBV5-1 with TRBJ2-7; D gene uncertain. CDR1 is SGHRS and CDR2 is YFSETQ in the germline V gene. V gave up 0 bases and J gave up 2 bases, with 9 bases separating them. CDR3 size: 14 residues. CDR3 DNA: TGCGCCAGCAGCTTGGGTAGTTCGGCCTACGAGCAGTACTTC. Protein sequence: CASSLGSSAYEQYF. The variable domain in full, with the rest retrieved from reference TRBV5-1 and TRBJ2-7, is KAGVTQTPRYLIKTRGQQVTLSCSPISGHRSVSWYQQTPGQGLQFLFEYFSETQRNKGNFPGRFSGRQFSNSRSEMNVSTLELGDSALYLCASSLGSSAYEQYFGPGTRLTVT.

The V call is TRBV15, the J call TRBJ1-4, with D perhaps matching TRBD1 (5 bases). The CDR3 is made up of 19 amino acids. The V and J ends lost 4 bases and 0 bases respectively, with 21 bases between them. From germline, CDR1 is LNHNV and CDR2 YYDKDF (reference sequence). This chain's CDR3 is CATSTQPGPSVATNEKLFF. CDR3 DNA sequence: TGTGCCACCAGCACCCAACCGGGACCGTCGGTTGCAACTAATGAAAAACTGTTTTTT.

The chain recombines TRBV4-3 with TRBJ2-3; no reliable D call. The CDR3 is 17 residues long. In germline, CDR1 is LGHNA, CDR2 YSLEER. V lost 0 bases and J lost 4, with 17 bases in between. The CDR3 DNA is TGCGCCAGCAGCCAAGAGTTCGTCGGAGCGTGGGCAGATACGCAGTATTTT. It translates to CASSQEFVGAWADTQYF.

The J gene is TRBJ2-6, the V gene TRBV6-1; D gene uncertain. Germline CDR1 MNHNS, CDR2 SASEGT. This CDR3 has 14 amino acids. Deletions cut 6 bases from V and 0 bases from J, with 6 bases between. CDR3 DNA sequence: TGTGCCAGCAGCCCGAGCTCTGGGGCCAACGTCCTGACTTTC. Residues: CASSPSSGANVLTF.

The rearrangement links TRBV18 to TRBJ2-3, with 12 bases fitting TRBD2. The germline V gene has CDR1 KGHSH and CDR2 LQKENI. CDR3 size: 16 residues. Trimming at V came to 3 bases and at J to 3 bases, leaving 4 bases not matched to a gene. The CDR3 region has the DNA TGTGCCAGCTCACCCCAAGGACTAGCGGGAACAGATACGCAGTATTTT. Translating it yields CASSPQGLAGTDTQYF.

This chain links TRBV4-1 with TRBJ2-1, with 7 bases identical to TRBD2. The germline V gene encodes CDR1 MGHRA and CDR2 YSYEKL. The CDR3 covers 16 residues. V lost 0 bases and J lost 7; bases outside the gene matches: 9. The CDR3 spells CASSQDGGGPWNEQFF. The CDR3 nucleotides read TGCGCCAGCAGCCAAGATGGGGGAGGGCCTTGGAATGAGCAGTTCTTC.

CDR3 coding DNA: TGTGCCTGGAGCGTCGATGCGAGGGAATGGAACACTGAAGCTTTCTTT. Protein: CAWSVDAREWNTEAFF. The chain couples TRBV30 to TRBJ1-1; D is undetermined. The ends were cut back, 3 bases at V and 1 base at J, with 18 bases in the middle. Germline V gene lookup returns CDR1 GTSNPN and CDR2 SVGIG (reference sequence). The CDR3 loop spans 16 amino acids.

The chain has TRBV5-1 and TRBJ2-2, with 7 bases that match TRBD2. Germline loops: CDR1 SGHRS, CDR2 YFSETQ. CDR3 length equals 15 residues. J gave up 2 bases and V 9 bases, and 10 bases lay outside the gene matches. CDR3 loop: CAIRSGNPNTGELFF. The CDR3 DNA sequence: TGCGCCATTCGGAGCGGGAACCCCAACACCGGGGAGCTGTTTTTT.

The chain recombines TRBV11-2 with TRBJ2-5; tentative D call: TRBD2 (6 bases). Germline CDR1 and CDR2: SGHAT and FQNNGV. V was shortened by 7 bases and J by 4 bases, with 13 bases between the two germline ends. The CDR3 loop spans 13 amino acids. The CDR3 sequence: CASTGGFRETQYF. CDR3 DNA: TGTGCCAGCACCGGAGGGTTTCGAGAGACCCAGTACTTC.

This clone occurred a few times. The chain links TRBV30 to TRBJ1-2; 7 bases agree with TRBD1. CDR1 is GTSNPN, CDR2 SVGIG, per germline (reference sequence). This CDR3 region has 14 residues. V was pared by 5 bases and J by 1 base, with 7 bases of the junction left unmatched. CDR3 in amino acids: CAWLRTGDNYGYTF. CDR3 DNA: TGTGCCTGGCTACGTACAGGGGATAACTATGGCTACACCTTC.

The chain links TRBV10-3 to TRBJ1-5; a weak D match, TRBD1 (6 bases). Germline V lookup: CDR1 ENHRY, CDR2 SYGVKD. V was pared by 6 bases and J by 6 bases, with 15 bases between. CDR3 length: 14 residues. The DNA for the CDR3 is TGTGCCATCAGGACGACAGGATGGGGTCAGCCCCAGCATTTT. Translating gives CAIRTTGWGQPQHF.

The genes are TRBV7-9 and TRBJ1-5; D is perhaps TRBD1 (6 bases). This CDR3 region has 13 residues. V gave up 8 bases and J gave up 2 bases, with 10 bases separating them. CDR1 and CDR2 (germline): SEHNR, FQNEAQ (reference sequence). The DNA of the CDR3 is TGTGCCAGCGCGGACAGTGGCAATCAGCCCCAGCATTTT. Translation gives CASADSGNQPQHF.

The chain links TRBV2 to TRBJ2-3, with 12 bases identical to TRBD2. CDR1 and CDR2 from the germline V gene are SNHLY and FYNNEI. V lost 5 bases to trimming and J lost 0 bases; unmatched junction nucleotides: 12. The CDR3 loop spans 19 amino acids. CDR3 DNA: TGTGCCAGCAGTCTGACTAGCGGGAGACCCACCACCAGCACAGATACGCAGTATTTT. Encoded protein: CASSLTSGRPTTSTDTQYF. The variable domain in full, with the rest retrieved from reference TRBV2 and TRBJ2-3, is EPEVTQTPSHQVTQMGQEVILRCVPISNHLYFYWYRQILGQKVEFLVSFYNNEISEKSEIFDDQFSVERPDGSNFTLKIRSTKLEDSAMYFCASSLTSGRPTTSTDTQYFGPGTRLTVL.

This clone came up once. The J gene is TRBJ1-4, the V gene TRBV4-1; 9 positions match TRBD1. In germline, CDR1 is MGHRA, CDR2 YSYEKL. Losses at the gene ends were 5 bases for V and 8 bases for J; bases not matched to a gene: 12. The CDR3 covers 16 residues. CDR3 nucleotides: TGCGCCAGCAGCGAACCCCACAGGGGGCAAGGGGAAAAACTGTTTTTT. The encoded protein is CASSEPHRGQGEKLFF.

The chain couples TRBV4-3 to TRBJ2-7; 11 positions agree with TRBD2. This CDR3 contains 15 residues. V shed 4 bases, J shed 3 bases, and the junction held 5 bases outside the gene matches. Germline V gives CDR1 LGHNA, CDR2 YSLEER. CDR3 residues: CASSPGLADFYEQYF. Written as DNA, the CDR3 is TGCGCCAGCAGCCCGGGACTAGCGGACTTCTACGAGCAGTACTTC.

The CDR3 here is CASSPAGTGSVGAFF. In DNA, the CDR3 is TGTGCCAGCAGTCCCGCCGGGACAGGATCGGTGGGGGCTTTCTTT. The gene calls are TRBV6-1 and TRBJ1-1, with 8 bases aligning to TRBD1. The CDR3 is 15 residues long. J gave up 11 bases and V 5 bases, and 16 bases lay outside the gene matches. Germline CDR1 reads MNHNS; CDR2 reads SASEGT.

This clone occurred a few times. This chain uses TRBV7-8 with TRBJ1-5, with D unclear. Per the germline V gene, CDR1 is SGHVS and CDR2 is FQNEAQ. Trimming shortened V by 5 bases and J by 10 bases, and 12 bases separated the two germline ends. CDR3 length: 12 residues. The CDR3: CASSPMVGPQHF. The CDR3 DNA is TGTGCCAGCAGCCCCATGGTCGGACCCCAGCATTTT.

The V and J genes are TRBV5-1 and TRBJ2-3, with D unresolved. CDR1 is SGHRS and CDR2 is YFSETQ in the germline V gene. CDR3 length equals 16 residues. Trimming removed 0 bases from V and 5 bases from J, with 16 bases in between. The CDR3 DNA sequence: TGCGCCAGCAGCTTGGATCAGGCAGGAACGGGAGATACGCAGTATTTT. Amino acids: CASSLDQAGTGDTQYF.

The rearrangement links TRBV5-1 to TRBJ1-3; TRBD1 agrees at 7 bases. The CDR3 runs 17 residues. Germline CDR1 and CDR2: SGHRS and YFSETQ. Trimming at V came to 5 bases and at J to 0 bases, leaving 11 bases not matched to a gene. The CDR3 spells CASRLIPGTASGNTIYF. CDR3 nucleotide sequence: TGCGCCAGCAGGCTGATCCCCGGGACAGCCTCTGGAAACACCATATATTTT.

On this clone: A read error may produce the germline difference seen at one junction end. The genes are TRBV5-4 and TRBJ2-4; D unresolved. This CDR3 is built from 13 residues. Germline V gene data show CDR1 as SGHNT and CDR2 as YYREEE (reference sequence). CDR3 DNA sequence: TGTGCCATCAGCCTTATGTCCAAAAACATTCAGTACTTC. Protein sequence: CAISLMSKNIQYF. Supplemented by reference TRBV5-4 and TRBJ2-4, the full variable domain reads ETGVTQSPTHLIKTRGQQVTLRCSSQSGHNTVSWYQQALGQGPQFIFQYYREEENGRGNFPPRFSGLQFPNYSSELNVNALELDDSALYLCAISLMSKNIQYFGAGTRLSVL.

CDR3 sequence: CASSPDGPTNQPQHF. In nucleotides, the CDR3 is TGTGCCAGCAGCCCCGACGGGCCAACCAATCAGCCCCAGCATTTT. This chain connects TRBV28 to TRBJ1-5; D ambiguous. Germline V gene data show CDR1 as MDHEN and CDR2 as SYDVKM. The CDR3 covers 15 residues. V lost 6 bases and J 3 bases, leaving 15 bases between the germline ends.

The chain combines TRBV6-5 with TRBJ2-7, with 10 nucleotides matching TRBD2. Germline V gene data show CDR1 as MNHEY and CDR2 as SVGAGI. CDR3 length: 12 residues. V shed 5 bases, J shed 13 bases, and the junction held 8 bases outside the gene matches. The CDR3 spells CASSSPSGGCYF. CDR3 coding DNA: TGTGCCAGCAGTAGCCCTAGCGGGGGTTGCTACTTC.

The V call is TRBV11-2, the J call TRBJ2-7; 10 bases fit TRBD1. Per germline, CDR1 SGHAT and CDR2 FQNNGV. V was clipped by 3 bases and J by 2 bases; unmatched bases: 7. This CDR3 spans 16 amino acids. CDR3 nucleotides: TGTGCCAGCAGCTTCACACGGGACAGGGGAACCTACGAGCAGTACTTC. Translation: CASSFTRDRGTYEQYF. Combining the CDR3 with reference TRBV11-2 and TRBJ2-7 gives the whole variable domain EAGVAQSPRYKIIEKRQSVAFWCNPISGHATLYWYQQILGQGPKLLIQFQNNGVVDDSQLPKDRFSAERLKGVDSTLKIQPAKLEDSAVYLCASSFTRDRGTYEQYFGPGTRLTVT.

The rearrangement uses TRBV11-2 and TRBJ1-1, with a possible D match to TRBD1 (5 bases). The germline V gene encodes CDR1 SGHAT and CDR2 FQNNGV. The germline V and J ends were trimmed by 0 bases and 5 bases, with 16 bases remaining between them. The CDR3 extends over 16 amino acids. CDR3 amino acids: CASSLDGRGAQTEAFF. CDR3 sequence (DNA): TGTGCCAGCAGCTTAGATGGGAGAGGGGCCCAGACTGAAGCTTTCTTT.

The rearrangement uses TRBV7-3 and TRBJ2-7; TRBD2 might be the D (5 bases). From germline, CDR1 is SGHTA and CDR2 FQGTGA. The CDR3 runs to 16 residues. V gave up 0 bases and J gave up 5 bases, with 17 bases separating them. CDR3 DNA: TGTGCCAGCAGCTTAACGTCTGGACTCCGAGGCGACGAGCAGTACTTC. Translating gives CASSLTSGLRGDEQYF.

The chain employs TRBV21-1 and TRBJ1-5; the table's D call TRBD1 went unverified against the DNA. TRBV21-1 is recorded as a pseudogene. CDR3 size: 19 residues. CDR3 protein: CASSKGTGARGYSNQPQHF. The CDR3 nucleotides read TGTGCCAGCAGCAAAGGAACAGGAGCTCGAGGTTATAGCAATCAGCCCCAGCATTTT.

Points on this clone: Within the sample, other DNA sequences also encode this same CDR3. This chain joins TRBV30 and TRBJ2-7; no clear D gene. The CDR3 consists of 11 residues. The V gene lost 3 bases and the J gene lost 4 bases, with 7 bases spanning the gap. Germline V CDR1 and CDR2: GTSNPN, SVGIG (reference sequence). The CDR3 protein is CAWRASYEQYF. CDR3 nucleotide sequence: TGTGCCTGGAGGGCTAGTTACGAGCAGTACTTC.